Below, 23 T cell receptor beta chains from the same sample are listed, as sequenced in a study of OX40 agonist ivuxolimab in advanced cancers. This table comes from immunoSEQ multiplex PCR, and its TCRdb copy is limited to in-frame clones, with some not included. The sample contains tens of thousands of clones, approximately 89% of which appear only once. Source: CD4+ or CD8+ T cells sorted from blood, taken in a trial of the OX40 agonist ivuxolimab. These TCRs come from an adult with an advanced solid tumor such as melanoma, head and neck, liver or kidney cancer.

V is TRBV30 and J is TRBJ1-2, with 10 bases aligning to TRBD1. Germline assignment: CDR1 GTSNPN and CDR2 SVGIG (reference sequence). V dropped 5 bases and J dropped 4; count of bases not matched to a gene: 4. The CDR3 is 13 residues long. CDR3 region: CAWGGQGGYGYTF. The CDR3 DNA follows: TGTGCCTGGGGTGGACAGGGGGGCTATGGCTACACCTTC.

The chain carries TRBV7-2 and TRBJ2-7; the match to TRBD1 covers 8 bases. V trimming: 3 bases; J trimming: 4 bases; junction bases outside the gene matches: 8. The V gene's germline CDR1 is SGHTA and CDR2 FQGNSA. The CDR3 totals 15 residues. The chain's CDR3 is CASSLYGQGTYEQYF. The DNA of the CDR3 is TGTGCCAGCAGCTTGTACGGACAGGGAACTTACGAGCAGTACTTC.

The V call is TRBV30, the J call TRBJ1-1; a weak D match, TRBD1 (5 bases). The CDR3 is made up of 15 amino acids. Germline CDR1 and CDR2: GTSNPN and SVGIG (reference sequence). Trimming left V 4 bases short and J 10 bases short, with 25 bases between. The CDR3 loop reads CAWTKNAAGKSSAFF. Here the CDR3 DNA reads TGTGCCTGGACCAAGAATGCGGCAGGGAAATCATCAGCTTTCTTT.

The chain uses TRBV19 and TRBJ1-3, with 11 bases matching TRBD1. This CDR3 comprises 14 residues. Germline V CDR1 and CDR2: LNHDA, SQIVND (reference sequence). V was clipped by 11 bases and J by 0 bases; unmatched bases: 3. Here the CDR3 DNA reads TGTGCCGTAGGGACAGGGGGCTCTGGAAACACCATATATTTT. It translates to CAVGTGGSGNTIYF.

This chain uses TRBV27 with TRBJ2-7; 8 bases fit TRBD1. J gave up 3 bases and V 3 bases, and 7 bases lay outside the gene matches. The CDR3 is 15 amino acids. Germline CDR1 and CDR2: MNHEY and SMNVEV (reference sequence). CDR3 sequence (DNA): TGTGCCAGCAGTTTGGCGCAGGGGGCGCACTACGAGCAGTACTTC. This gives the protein CASSLAQGAHYEQYF.

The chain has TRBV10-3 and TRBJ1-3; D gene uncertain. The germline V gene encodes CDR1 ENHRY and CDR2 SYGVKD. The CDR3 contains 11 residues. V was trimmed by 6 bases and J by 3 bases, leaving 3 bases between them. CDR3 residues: CAIRSGNTIYF. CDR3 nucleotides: TGTGCCATCAGAAGTGGAAACACCATATATTTT.

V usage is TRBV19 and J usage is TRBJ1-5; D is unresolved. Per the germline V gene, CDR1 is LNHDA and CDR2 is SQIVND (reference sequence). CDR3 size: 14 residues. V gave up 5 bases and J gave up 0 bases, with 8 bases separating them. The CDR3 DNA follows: TGTGCCAGTAGTGATTTGGATAGCAATCAGCCCCAGCATTTT. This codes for CASSDLDSNQPQHF. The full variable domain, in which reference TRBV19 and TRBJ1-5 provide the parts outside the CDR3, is DGGITQSPKYLFRKEGQNVTLSCEQNLNHDAMYWYRQDPGQGLRLIYYSQIVNDFQKGDIAEGYSVSREKKESFPLTVTSAQKNPTAFYLCASSDLDSNQPQHFGDGTRLSIL.

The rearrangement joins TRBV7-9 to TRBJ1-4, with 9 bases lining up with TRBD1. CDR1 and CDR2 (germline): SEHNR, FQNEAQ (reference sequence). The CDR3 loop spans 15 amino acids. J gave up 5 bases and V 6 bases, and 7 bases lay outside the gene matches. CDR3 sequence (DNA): TGTGCCAGCAGGGACGACAGGGGGGGGAATGAAAAACTGTTTTTT. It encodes CASRDDRGGNEKLFF.

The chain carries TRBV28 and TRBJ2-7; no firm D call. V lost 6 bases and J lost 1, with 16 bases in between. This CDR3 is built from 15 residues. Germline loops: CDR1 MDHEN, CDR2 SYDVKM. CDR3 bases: TGTGCCAGCAGCCCCCGCGGTGTGGGTTCCTACGAGCAGTACTTC. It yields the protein CASSPRGVGSYEQYF.

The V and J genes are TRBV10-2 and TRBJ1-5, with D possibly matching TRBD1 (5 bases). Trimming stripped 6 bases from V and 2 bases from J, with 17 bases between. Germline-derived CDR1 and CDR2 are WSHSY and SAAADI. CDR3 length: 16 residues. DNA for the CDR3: TGCGCCAGCAGCAACCCGGGCCCCAGGGGCAATCAGCCCCAGCATTTT. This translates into CASSNPGPRGNQPQHF.

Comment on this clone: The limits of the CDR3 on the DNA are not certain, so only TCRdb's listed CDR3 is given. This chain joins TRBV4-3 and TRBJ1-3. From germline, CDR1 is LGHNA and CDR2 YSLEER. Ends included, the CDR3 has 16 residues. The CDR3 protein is CASSHSVLGTGNTIYF.

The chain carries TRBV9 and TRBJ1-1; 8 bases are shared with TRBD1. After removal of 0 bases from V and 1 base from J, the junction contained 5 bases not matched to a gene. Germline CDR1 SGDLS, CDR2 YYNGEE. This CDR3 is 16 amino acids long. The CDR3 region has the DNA TGTGCCAGCAGCGTAGCAGGGGGCGTCGGGAACACTGAAGCTTTCTTT. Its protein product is CASSVAGGVGNTEAFF.

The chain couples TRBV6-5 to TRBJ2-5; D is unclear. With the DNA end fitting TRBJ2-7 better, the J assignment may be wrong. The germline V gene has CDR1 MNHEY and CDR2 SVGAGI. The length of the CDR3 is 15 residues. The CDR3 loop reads CASSIRHLSSYEQYF. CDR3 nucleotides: TGTGCCAGCAGCATAAGACACTTGAGCTCCTACGAGCAGTACTTC.

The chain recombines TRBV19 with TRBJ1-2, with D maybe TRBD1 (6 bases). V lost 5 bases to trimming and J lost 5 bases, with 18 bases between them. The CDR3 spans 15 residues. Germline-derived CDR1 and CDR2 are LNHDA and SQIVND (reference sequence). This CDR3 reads CASSPTNGQSYGYTF. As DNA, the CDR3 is TGTGCCAGTAGTCCCACGAATGGACAGTCTTATGGCTACACCTTC.

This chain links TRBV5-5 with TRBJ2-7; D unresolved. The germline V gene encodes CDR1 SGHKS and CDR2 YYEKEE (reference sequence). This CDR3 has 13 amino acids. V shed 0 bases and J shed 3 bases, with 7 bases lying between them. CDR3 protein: CASSLAAIYEQYF. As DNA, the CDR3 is TGTGCCAGCAGCTTGGCGGCTATCTACGAGCAGTACTTC.

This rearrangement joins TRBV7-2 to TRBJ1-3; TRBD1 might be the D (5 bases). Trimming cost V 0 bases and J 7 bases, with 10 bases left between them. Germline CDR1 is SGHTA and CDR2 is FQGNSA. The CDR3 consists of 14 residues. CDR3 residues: CASSLAAGSNTIYF. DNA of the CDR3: TGTGCCAGCAGCTTAGCAGCAGGGTCCAACACCATATATTTT.

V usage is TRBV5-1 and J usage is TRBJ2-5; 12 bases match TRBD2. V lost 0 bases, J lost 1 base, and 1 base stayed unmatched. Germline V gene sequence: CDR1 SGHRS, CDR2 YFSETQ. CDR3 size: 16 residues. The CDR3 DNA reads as TGCGCCAGCAGCTTGGGGGGACTAGCGGGCCAAGAGACCCAGTACTTC. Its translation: CASSLGGLAGQETQYF.

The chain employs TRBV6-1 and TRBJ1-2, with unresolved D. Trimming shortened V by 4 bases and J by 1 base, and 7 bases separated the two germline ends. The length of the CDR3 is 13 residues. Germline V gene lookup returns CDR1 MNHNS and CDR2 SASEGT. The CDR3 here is CASSVDVNYGYTF. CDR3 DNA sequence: TGTGCCAGCAGTGTTGACGTTAACTATGGCTACACCTTC.

The CDR3 region has the DNA TGTGCCAGCCGACCGAACTTTGGGACAGGCAACAATGAGCAGTTCTTC. Translation gives CASRPNFGTGNNEQFF. This chain links TRBV19 with TRBJ2-1; 8 bases map to TRBD1. The V segment lost 9 bases and the J segment 5 bases; nucleotides outside the gene matches: 15. The CDR3 spans 16 residues. The germline gives CDR1 LNHDA, CDR2 SQIVND (reference sequence).

The CDR3 reads CASSLEGVLGTEAFF. CDR3 nucleotides: TGCGCCAGCAGCTTAGAGGGGGTTCTTGGAACTGAAGCTTTCTTT. The V and J genes are TRBV5-1 and TRBJ1-1, with D maybe TRBD1 (6 bases). Germline values: CDR1 SGHRS, CDR2 YFSETQ. Trimming removed 2 bases at V and 5 bases at J, with 16 bases between. The CDR3 length is 15 residues.

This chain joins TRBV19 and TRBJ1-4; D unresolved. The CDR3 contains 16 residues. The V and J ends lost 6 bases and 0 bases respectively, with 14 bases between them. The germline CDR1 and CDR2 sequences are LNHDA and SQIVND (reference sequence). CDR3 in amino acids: CASRAGLRATNEKLFF. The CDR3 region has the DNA TGTGCCAGTAGGGCCGGGTTAAGGGCAACTAATGAAAAACTGTTTTTT.

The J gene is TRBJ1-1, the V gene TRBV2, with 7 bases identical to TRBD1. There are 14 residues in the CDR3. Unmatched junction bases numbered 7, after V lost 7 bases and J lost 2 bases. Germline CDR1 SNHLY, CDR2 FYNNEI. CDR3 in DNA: TGTGCCAGCATTGGGACAGTCATTAACACTGAAGCTTTCTTT. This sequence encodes CASIGTVINTEAFF.

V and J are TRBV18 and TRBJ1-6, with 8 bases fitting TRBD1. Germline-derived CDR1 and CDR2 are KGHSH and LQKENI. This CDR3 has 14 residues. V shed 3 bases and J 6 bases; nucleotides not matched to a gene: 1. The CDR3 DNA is TGTGCCAGCTCACCTGGACAGGGTAATTCACCCCTCCACTTT. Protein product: CASSPGQGNSPLHF.